The 18 T cell receptor beta chains below were found in one sample sequenced in a study of Tregs in tolerant kidney transplant recipients. Clones were read by immunoSEQ multiplex PCR, and TCRdb kept only the in-frame ones, dropping some. The sample carries 90,000 or so clones, approximately 94% recorded once. The sequenced sample was CD8+ T cells from blood. The receptors were sampled from a human donor in good health.

The sample holds a few counts of this clone. The CDR3 is CASRGRDRGHSQPQHF. In DNA, the CDR3 is TGTGCCAGTAGGGGGAGGGACAGGGGGCACAGTCAGCCCCAGCATTTT. The gene calls are TRBV19 and TRBJ1-5, with 12 bases aligning to TRBD1. The CDR3 length is 16 residues. The V and J ends lost 6 bases and 6 bases, in that order; junction bases with no gene match: 9. Germline CDR1 and CDR2: LNHDA and SQIVND (reference sequence). Combining the CDR3 with reference TRBV19 and TRBJ1-5 gives the whole variable domain DGGITQSPKYLFRKEGQNVTLSCEQNLNHDAMYWYRQDPGQGLRLIYYSQIVNDFQKGDIAEGYSVSREKKESFPLTVTSAQKNPTAFYLCASRGRDRGHSQPQHFGDGTRLSIL.

The chain carries TRBV11-2 and TRBJ2-2; 8 bases align to TRBD1. The CDR3 runs 16 residues. Trimming at V came to 6 bases and at J to 6 bases, leaving 12 bases not matched to a gene. The V gene's germline CDR1 is SGHAT and CDR2 FQNNGV. The CDR3 DNA sequence: TGTGCCAGCAGACGGCCCCTGACAGGGGAGGCCGGGGAGCTGTTTTTT. Its translation: CASRRPLTGEAGELFF.

The chain couples TRBV6-5 to TRBJ1-1; D is unresolved. Germline V gene data show CDR1 as MNHEY and CDR2 as SVGAGI. CDR3 length: 14 residues. With 4 bases removed from V and 0 bases from J, the gap between germline ends came to 9 bases. CDR3: CASSFENMNTEAFF. CDR3 coding DNA: TGTGCCAGCAGTTTCGAGAACATGAACACTGAAGCTTTCTTT.

The J gene is TRBJ1-1, the V gene TRBV5-6; D possibly corresponds to TRBD1 (5 bases). The CDR3 runs 12 residues. Germline V gene sequence: CDR1 SGHDT, CDR2 YYEEEE. Trimming cost V 2 bases and J 4 bases, with 6 bases left between them. The chain's CDR3 is CASSFGGTEAFF. DNA for the CDR3: TGTGCCAGCAGCTTTGGGGGCACTGAAGCTTTCTTT.

The chain has TRBV15 and TRBJ2-7; weak D call: TRBD1 (5 bases). The CDR3 has 15 amino acids. Germline V CDR1 and CDR2: LNHNV, YYDKDF (reference sequence). The V end lost 1 base, the J end lost 4 bases, and 14 bases lay between the germline ends. The CDR3 protein is CATSRGAGLRYEQYF. As DNA, the CDR3 is TGTGCCACCAGCAGAGGAGCAGGGTTAAGATACGAGCAGTACTTC.

The chain employs TRBV7-8 and TRBJ2-1; 8 positions agree with TRBD2. The CDR3 spans 16 residues. Germline CDR1 reads SGHVS; CDR2 reads FQNEAQ. Losses at the gene ends were 8 bases for V and 3 bases for J; bases not matched to a gene: 12. The CDR3 bases are TGTGCCAGCGACAAGGGAGCGGGAGACTTCTACAATGAGCAGTTCTTC. Translating it yields CASDKGAGDFYNEQFF. The variable domain in full, with the rest retrieved from reference TRBV7-8 and TRBJ2-1, is GAGVSQSPRYKVAKRGQDVALRCDPISGHVSLFWYQQALGQGPEFLTYFQNEAQLDKSGLPSDRFFAERPEGSVSTLKIQRTQQEDSAVYLCASDKGAGDFYNEQFFGPGTRLTVL.

This chain uses TRBV6-6 with TRBJ2-7, with D unclear. Germline V gene data show CDR1 as MNHNY and CDR2 as SVGAGI (reference sequence). CDR3 length: 12 amino acids. Trimming pared 6 bases from V and 3 bases from J, leaving 9 bases between. In nucleotides, the CDR3 is TGTGCCAGCAGCCCACGGATCTACGAGCAGTACTTC. This gives the protein CASSPRIYEQYF.

The chain links TRBV9 to TRBJ1-5; D is uncertain. This CDR3 spans 14 amino acids. Trimming removed 3 bases from V and 2 bases from J, with 9 bases in between. CDR1 SGDLS and CDR2 YYNGEE come from the germline V gene. The CDR3 loop reads CASSGPGGNQPQHF. Here the CDR3 DNA reads TGTGCCAGCAGCGGCCCTGGGGGCAATCAGCCCCAGCATTTT.

The chain joins TRBV27 to TRBJ2-7; D call uncertain. The ends were cut back, 1 base at V and 1 base at J, with 8 bases in the middle. The CDR3 covers 14 residues. The V gene's germline CDR1 is MNHEY and CDR2 SMNVEV (reference sequence). This CDR3 is CASSLYGPSYEQYF. In DNA form, the CDR3 reads TGTGCCAGCAGTTTATACGGGCCTTCCTACGAGCAGTACTTC.

V is TRBV6-1 and J is TRBJ1-1, with D uncertain. The length of the CDR3 is 14 residues. Germline-derived CDR1 and CDR2 are MNHNS and SASEGT. Trimming took off 3 bases at V and 4 bases at J, with 12 bases between the two ends. The CDR3 region is CASSEWPRGTEAFF. The DNA of the CDR3 is TGTGCCAGCAGTGAGTGGCCCCGCGGCACTGAAGCTTTCTTT.

The chain is built from TRBV6-5 and TRBJ1-1, with a tentative D call TRBD1 (5 bases). The germline V gene encodes CDR1 MNHEY and CDR2 SVGAGI. The V and J ends lost 0 bases and 6 bases respectively, with 8 bases between them. The CDR3 covers 13 residues. The CDR3 is CASSYSRGAEAFF. The DNA for the CDR3 is TGTGCCAGCAGTTACTCGAGGGGCGCTGAAGCTTTCTTT.

The rearrangement uses TRBV7-9 and TRBJ2-7, with TRBD1 identical over 8 bases. Germline V gives CDR1 SEHNR, CDR2 FQNEAQ (reference sequence). This CDR3 has 15 residues. V was pared by 5 bases and J by 4 bases, with 10 bases of the junction left unmatched. The CDR3 nucleotides read TGTGCCAGCAGCCTTGACAGGGGTTCGGGGTACGAGCAGTACTTC. Translated, it gives CASSLDRGSGYEQYF.

The V gene is TRBV27, the J gene TRBJ1-4, with D hard to call. There are 15 residues in the CDR3. V shed 5 bases and J shed 7 bases, with 17 bases lying between them. Germline values: CDR1 MNHEY, CDR2 SMNVEV (reference sequence). DNA for the CDR3: TGTGCCAGCAGTGATTTAAAGAGACTAGGTGAAAAACTGTTTTTT. It yields the protein CASSDLKRLGEKLFF. The complete variable domain, with remaining parts taken from reference TRBV27 and TRBJ1-4, reads EAQVTQNPRYLITVTGKKLTVTCSQNMNHEYMSWYRQDPGLGLRQIYYSMNVEVTDKGDVPEGYKVSRKEKRNFPLILESPSPNQTSLYFCASSDLKRLGEKLFFGSGTQLSVL.

This chain links TRBV25-1 with TRBJ2-3; no clear D. CDR3 length equals 14 residues. Trimming left V 1 base short and J 2 bases short, with 7 bases between. Germline lookup yields CDR1 MGHDK and CDR2 SYGVNS. The CDR3 DNA reads as TGTGCCAGCAGTGAATCCCGGTACACAGATACGCAGTATTTT. This encodes CASSESRYTDTQYF.

The rearrangement links TRBV18 to TRBJ1-1; D perhaps matches TRBD1 (6 bases). The V and J ends lost 6 bases and 0 bases respectively, with 14 bases between them. Germline V CDR1 and CDR2: KGHSH, LQKENI. This CDR3 is 15 amino acids long. The CDR3 region is CASSQRSGVNTEAFF. CDR3 bases: TGTGCCAGCTCCCAGAGATCAGGGGTGAACACTGAAGCTTTCTTT.

Comment on this clone: This CDR3 is also generated by other DNA sequences in the sample. The gene calls are TRBV30 and TRBJ2-1, with D perhaps matching TRBD2 (5 bases). Trimming took 8 bases from V and 4 from J, leaving 9 bases between them. Germline CDR1 and CDR2: GTSNPN and SVGIG (reference sequence). This CDR3 spans 11 amino acids. The CDR3 DNA reads as TGTGCCGCCGAGGGATACAATGAGCAGTTCTTC. Amino acids: CAAEGYNEQFF. The variable domain in full, completed from reference TRBV30 and TRBJ2-1, reads SQTIHQWPATLVQPVGSPLSLECTVEGTSNPNLYWYRQAAGRGLQLLFYSVGIGQISSEVPQNLSASRPQDRQFILSSKKLLLSDSGFYLCAAEGYNEQFFGPGTRLTVL.

This rearrangement joins TRBV5-5 to TRBJ2-7, with a tentative D call TRBD2 (5 bases). Germline CDR1 reads SGHKS; CDR2 reads YYEKEE (reference sequence). CDR3 length: 15 residues. The germline V and J ends were trimmed by 0 bases and 0 bases, with 10 bases remaining between them. DNA for the CDR3: TGTGCCAGCAGCTTGGGCACCGGACTCTCCTACGAGCAGTACTTC. Protein product: CASSLGTGLSYEQYF.

The V gene is TRBV6-1, the J gene TRBJ1-1; D is perhaps TRBD1 (6 bases). V was cut by 0 bases and J by 6 bases, with 17 bases left in between. The CDR3 runs 16 residues. CDR1 is MNHNS, CDR2 SASEGT, per germline. The CDR3 loop reads CASSEALRGGHSEAFF. DNA for the CDR3: TGTGCCAGCAGTGAAGCGCTTAGGGGGGGACACTCTGAAGCTTTCTTT.